This T cell receptor beta chain was profiled in a study of T cell responses to AZD1222 COVID-19 vaccine. Clones were read by immunoSEQ multiplex PCR, and TCRdb kept only the in-frame ones, dropping some. The sample records around 160,000 clones, about 87% being singletons. The sequence was collected from an adult in good health. The sequencing used peripheral blood, collected on day 0 of AZD1222 vaccination.

The CDR3 DNA sequence: TGTGCCATCAGTGAGTTCGCGGGATCCGCCTTGAACACTGAAGCTTTCTTT. Translation: CAISEFAGSALNTEAFF. The gene calls are TRBV10-3 and TRBJ1-1, with D unresolved. Per the germline V gene, CDR1 is ENHRY and CDR2 is SYGVKD. The CDR3 runs to 17 residues. Trimming removed 1 base at V and 0 bases at J, with 15 bases between.